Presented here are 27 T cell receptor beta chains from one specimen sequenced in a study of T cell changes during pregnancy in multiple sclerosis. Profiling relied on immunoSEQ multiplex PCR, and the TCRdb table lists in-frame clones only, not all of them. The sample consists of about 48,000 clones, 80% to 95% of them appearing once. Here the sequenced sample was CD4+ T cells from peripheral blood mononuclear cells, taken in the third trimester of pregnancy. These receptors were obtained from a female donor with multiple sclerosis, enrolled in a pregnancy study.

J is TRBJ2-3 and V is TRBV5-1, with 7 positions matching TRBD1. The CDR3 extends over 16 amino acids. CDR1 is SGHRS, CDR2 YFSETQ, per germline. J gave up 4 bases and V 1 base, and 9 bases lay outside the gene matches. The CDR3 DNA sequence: TGCGCCAGCAGCTTGAACAGGGGTAGGGCGGCAGATACGCAGTATTTT. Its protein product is CASSLNRGRAADTQYF.

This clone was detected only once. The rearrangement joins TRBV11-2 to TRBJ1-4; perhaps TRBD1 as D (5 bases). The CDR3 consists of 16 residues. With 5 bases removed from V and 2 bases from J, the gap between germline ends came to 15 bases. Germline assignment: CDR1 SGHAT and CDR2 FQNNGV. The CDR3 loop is CASSLGGTGTNEKLFF. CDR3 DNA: TGTGCCAGCAGCCTCGGAGGGACGGGGACTAATGAAAAACTGTTTTTT.

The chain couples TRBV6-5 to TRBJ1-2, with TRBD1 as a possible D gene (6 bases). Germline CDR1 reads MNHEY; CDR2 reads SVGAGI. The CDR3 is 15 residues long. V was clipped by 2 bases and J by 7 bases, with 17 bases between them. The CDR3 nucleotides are TGTGCCAGCAGTTACCTCTTGGGGGCTTCGGGTGGCTACACCTTC. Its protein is CASSYLLGASGGYTF.

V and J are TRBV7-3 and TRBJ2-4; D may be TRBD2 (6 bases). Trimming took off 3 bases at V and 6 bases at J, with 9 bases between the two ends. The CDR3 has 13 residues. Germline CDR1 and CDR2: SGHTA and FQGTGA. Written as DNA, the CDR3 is TGTGCCAGCAGCTTGCAGGGAGGAAACATTCAGTACTTC. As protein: CASSLQGGNIQYF.

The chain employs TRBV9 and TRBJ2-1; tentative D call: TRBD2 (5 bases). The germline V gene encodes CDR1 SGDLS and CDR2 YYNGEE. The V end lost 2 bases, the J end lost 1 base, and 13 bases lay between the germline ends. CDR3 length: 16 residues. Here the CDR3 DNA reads TGTGCCAGCAGCGTTCTCTCGAGCGGATCCTACAATGAGCAGTTCTTC. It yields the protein CASSVLSSGSYNEQFF.

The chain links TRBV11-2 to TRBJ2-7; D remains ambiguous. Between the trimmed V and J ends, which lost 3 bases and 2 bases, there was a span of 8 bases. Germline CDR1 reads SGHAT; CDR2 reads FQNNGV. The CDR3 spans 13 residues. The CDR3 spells CASSFFKTYEQYF. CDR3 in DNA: TGTGCCAGCAGCTTTTTCAAAACCTACGAGCAGTACTTC.

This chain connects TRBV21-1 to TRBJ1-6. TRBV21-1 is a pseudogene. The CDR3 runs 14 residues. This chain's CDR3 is CASSHTRGNSPLHF. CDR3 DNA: TGTGCCAGCAGCCACACCCGGGGTAATTCACCCCTCCACTTT.

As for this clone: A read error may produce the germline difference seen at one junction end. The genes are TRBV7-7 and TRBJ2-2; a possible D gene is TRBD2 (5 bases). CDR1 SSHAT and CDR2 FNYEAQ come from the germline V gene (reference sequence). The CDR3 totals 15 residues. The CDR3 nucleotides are TGTGCTAGCAGCTTAGCCGGGATGGGGACCGGGGAGCTGTTTTTT. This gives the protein CASSLAGMGTGELFF.

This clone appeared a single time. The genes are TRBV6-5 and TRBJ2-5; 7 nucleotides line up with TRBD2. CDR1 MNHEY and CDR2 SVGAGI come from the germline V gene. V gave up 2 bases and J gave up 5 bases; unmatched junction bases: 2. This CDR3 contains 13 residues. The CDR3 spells CASSYGGGETQYF. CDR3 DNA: TGTGCCAGCAGTTACGGCGGGGGTGAGACCCAGTACTTC.

CDR3 sequence: CASSLAGTGNSPLHF. The CDR3 DNA reads as TGTGCCAGCAGCTTGGCCGGGACAGGGAACTCACCCCTCCACTTT. The genes are TRBV5-8 and TRBJ1-6; TRBD1 agrees at 9 bases. The germline V gene encodes CDR1 SGHTS and CDR2 YDEGEE. Trimming cost V 0 bases and J 10 bases; bases outside gene matches: 5. This CDR3 contains 15 residues.

CDR3 region: CASSGKGTNQPQHF. The CDR3 bases are TGTGCCAGCAGCGGAAAGGGGACAAATCAGCCCCAGCATTTT. The J gene is TRBJ1-5, the V gene TRBV9; weak D call: TRBD1 (6 bases). In germline, CDR1 is SGDLS, CDR2 YYNGEE. V lost 3 bases to trimming and J lost 4 bases, with 11 bases between them. This CDR3 contains 14 residues.

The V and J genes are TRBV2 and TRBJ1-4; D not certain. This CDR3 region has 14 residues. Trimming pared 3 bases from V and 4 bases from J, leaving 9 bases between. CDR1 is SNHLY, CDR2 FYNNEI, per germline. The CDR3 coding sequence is TGTGCCAGCAGTGATGGGCAGTTTAATGAAAAACTGTTTTTT. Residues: CASSDGQFNEKLFF.

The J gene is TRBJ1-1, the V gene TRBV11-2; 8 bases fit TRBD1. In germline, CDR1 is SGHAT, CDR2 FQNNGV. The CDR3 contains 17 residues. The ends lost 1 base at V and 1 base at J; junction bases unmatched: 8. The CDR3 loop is CASSLVGSGGRNTEAFF. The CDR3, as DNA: TGTGCCAGCAGCTTAGTGGGGTCAGGGGGCAGGAACACTGAAGCTTTCTTT. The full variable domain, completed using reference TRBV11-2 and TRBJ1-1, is EAGVAQSPRYKIIEKRQSVAFWCNPISGHATLYWYQQILGQGPKLLIQFQNNGVVDDSQLPKDRFSAERLKGVDSTLKIQPAKLEDSAVYLCASSLVGSGGRNTEAFFGQGTRLTVV.

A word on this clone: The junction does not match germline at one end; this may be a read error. CDR3 region: CASSYGGGQIF. The CDR3 nucleotides read TGTGCCAGCAGTTACGGAGGAGGACAGATCTTC. This chain uses TRBV6-5 with TRBJ1-2, with D maybe TRBD1 (6 bases). Germline assignment: CDR1 MNHEY and CDR2 SVGAGI. The CDR3 has 11 amino acids.

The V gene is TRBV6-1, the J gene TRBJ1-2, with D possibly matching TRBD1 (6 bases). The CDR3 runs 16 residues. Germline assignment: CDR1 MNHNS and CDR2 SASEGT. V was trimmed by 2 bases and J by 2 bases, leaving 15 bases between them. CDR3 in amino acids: CASSESVAGANYGYTF. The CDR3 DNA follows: TGTGCCAGCAGTGAATCCGTGGCAGGGGCGAACTATGGCTACACCTTC.

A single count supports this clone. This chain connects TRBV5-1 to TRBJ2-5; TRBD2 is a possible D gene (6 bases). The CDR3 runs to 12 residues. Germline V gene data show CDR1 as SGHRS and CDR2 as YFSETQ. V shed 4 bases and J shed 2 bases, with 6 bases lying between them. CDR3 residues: CASSGGQETQYF. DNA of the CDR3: TGCGCCAGCAGCGGGGGGCAAGAGACCCAGTACTTC.

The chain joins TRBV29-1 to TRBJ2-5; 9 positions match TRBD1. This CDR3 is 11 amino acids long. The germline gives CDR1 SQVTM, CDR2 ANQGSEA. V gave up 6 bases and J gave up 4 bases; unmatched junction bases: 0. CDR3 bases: TGCAGCGTGGGACAGGGAGAGACCCAGTACTTC. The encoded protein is CSVGQGETQYF.

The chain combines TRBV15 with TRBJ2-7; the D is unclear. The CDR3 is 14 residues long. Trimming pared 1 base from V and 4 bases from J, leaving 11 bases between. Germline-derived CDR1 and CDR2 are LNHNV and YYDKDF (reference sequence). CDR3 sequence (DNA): TGTGCCACCAGCAGAGCCCGCTCCAGGTACGAGCAGTACTTC. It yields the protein CATSRARSRYEQYF.

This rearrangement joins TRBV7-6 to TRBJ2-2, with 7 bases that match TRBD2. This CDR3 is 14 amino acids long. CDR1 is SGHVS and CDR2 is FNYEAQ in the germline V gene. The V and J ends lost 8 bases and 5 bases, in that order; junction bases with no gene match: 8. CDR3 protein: CASAPGGGTGELFF. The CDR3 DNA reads TGTGCCAGCGCCCCGGGGGGTGGGACCGGGGAGCTGTTTTTT. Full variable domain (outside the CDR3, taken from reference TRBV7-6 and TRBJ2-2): GAGVSQSPRYKVTKRGQDVALRCDPISGHVSLYWYRQALGQGPEFLTYFNYEAQQDKSGLPNDRFSAERPEGSISTLTIQRTEQRDSAMYRCASAPGGGTGELFFGEGSRLTVL.

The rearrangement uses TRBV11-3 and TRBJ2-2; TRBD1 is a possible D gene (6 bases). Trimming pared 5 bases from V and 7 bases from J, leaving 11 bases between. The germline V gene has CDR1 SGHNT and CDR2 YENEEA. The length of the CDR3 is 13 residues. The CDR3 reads CASSHRVGGELFF. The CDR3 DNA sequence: TGTGCCAGCAGCCACAGGGTTGGCGGGGAGCTGTTTTTT.

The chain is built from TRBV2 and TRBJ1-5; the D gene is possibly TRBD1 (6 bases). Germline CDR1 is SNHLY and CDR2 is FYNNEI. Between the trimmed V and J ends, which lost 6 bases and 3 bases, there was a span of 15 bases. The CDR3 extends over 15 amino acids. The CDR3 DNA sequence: TGTGCCAGCAGACAGGGTGTGGGATACAATCAGCCCCAGCATTTT. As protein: CASRQGVGYNQPQHF.

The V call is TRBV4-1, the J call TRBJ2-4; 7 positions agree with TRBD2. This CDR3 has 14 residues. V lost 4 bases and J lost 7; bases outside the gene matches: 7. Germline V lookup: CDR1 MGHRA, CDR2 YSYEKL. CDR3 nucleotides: TGCGCCAGCAGCCGCGCGGGGGTAGTGAACATTCAGTACTTC. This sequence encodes CASSRAGVVNIQYF.

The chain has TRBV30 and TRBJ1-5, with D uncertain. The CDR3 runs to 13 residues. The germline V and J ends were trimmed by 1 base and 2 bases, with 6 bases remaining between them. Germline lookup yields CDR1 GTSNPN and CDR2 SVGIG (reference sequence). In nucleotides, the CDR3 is TGTGCCTGGAGTGGACGGGGCAATCAGCCCCAGCATTTT. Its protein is CAWSGRGNQPQHF.

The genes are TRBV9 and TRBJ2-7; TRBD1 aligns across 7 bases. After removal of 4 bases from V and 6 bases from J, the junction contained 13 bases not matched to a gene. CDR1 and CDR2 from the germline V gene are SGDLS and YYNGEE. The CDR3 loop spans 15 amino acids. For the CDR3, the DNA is TGTGCCAGCAGCTTGGGACAGCAGTCCTTTTCCGAGCAGTACTTC. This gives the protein CASSLGQQSFSEQYF.

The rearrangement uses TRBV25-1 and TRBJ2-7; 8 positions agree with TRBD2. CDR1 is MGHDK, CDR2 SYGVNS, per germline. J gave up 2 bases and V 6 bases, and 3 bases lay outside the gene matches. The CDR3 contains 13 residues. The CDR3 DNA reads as TGTGCCAGCAGGAGCGGGAGAACCTACGAGCAGTACTTC. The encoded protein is CASRSGRTYEQYF.

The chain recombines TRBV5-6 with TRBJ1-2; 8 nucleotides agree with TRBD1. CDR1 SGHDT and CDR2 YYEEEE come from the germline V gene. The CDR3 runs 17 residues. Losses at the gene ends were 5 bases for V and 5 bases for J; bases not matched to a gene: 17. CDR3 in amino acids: CASRHRIRDRPFYGYTF. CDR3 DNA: TGTGCCAGCAGGCACAGGATAAGGGACAGGCCTTTTTATGGCTACACCTTC.

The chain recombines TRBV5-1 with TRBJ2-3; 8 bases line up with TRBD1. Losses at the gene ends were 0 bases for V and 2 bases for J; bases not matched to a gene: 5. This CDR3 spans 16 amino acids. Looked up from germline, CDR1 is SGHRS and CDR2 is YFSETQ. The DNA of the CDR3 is TGCGCCAGCAGCTTGGCAGGACAGGGATACACAGATACGCAGTATTTT. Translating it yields CASSLAGQGYTDTQYF.